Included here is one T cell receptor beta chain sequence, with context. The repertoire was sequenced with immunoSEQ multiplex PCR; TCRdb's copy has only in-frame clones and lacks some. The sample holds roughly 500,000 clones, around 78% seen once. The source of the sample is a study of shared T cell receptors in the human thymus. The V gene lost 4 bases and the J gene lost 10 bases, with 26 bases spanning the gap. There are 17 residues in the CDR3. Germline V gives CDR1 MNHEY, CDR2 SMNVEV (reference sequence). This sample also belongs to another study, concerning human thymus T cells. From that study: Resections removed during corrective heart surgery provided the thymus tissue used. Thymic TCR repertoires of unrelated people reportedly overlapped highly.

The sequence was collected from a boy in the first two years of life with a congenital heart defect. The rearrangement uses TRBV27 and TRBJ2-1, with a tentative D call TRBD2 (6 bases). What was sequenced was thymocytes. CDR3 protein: CASSSIHLTSGVGEQFF. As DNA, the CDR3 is TGTGCCAGCAGTTCCATTCACCTCACGTCGGGGGTTGGGGAGCAGTTCTTC.